This T cell receptor (beta chain) was captured by sequencing in a study of blood T cell repertoires in COVID-19. Original analysis: Estimation of nucleated cell counts relied on the amplification of reference gene primers. Some clones are missing from TCRdb's copy, which holds only in-frame ones; the method was immunoSEQ multiplex PCR. That table supplies the V and J calls and clone size; D and trimming were determined from the DNA. Of about 280,000 clones in the sample, just over 85% were seen once. CDR3 length: 14 residues. Germline-derived CDR1 and CDR2 are SGDLS and YYNGEE. Trimming stripped 3 bases from V and 0 bases from J, with 7 bases between.

The sequence came from a woman in her twenties or thirties with active or convalescent COVID-19. The sequencing input was peripheral blood. The chain carries TRBV9 and TRBJ1-3, with a tentative D call TRBD1 (5 bases). The CDR3: CASSGGHSGNTIYF. Written as DNA, the CDR3 is TGTGCCAGCAGCGGAGGACACTCTGGAAACACCATATATTTT.